This T cell receptor (beta chain) was recorded in a study of beta chain features in type 1 diabetes. This CDR3 spans 13 amino acids. The germline gives CDR1 SQVTM, CDR2 ANQGSEA. The V and J ends lost 5 bases and 2 bases respectively, with 11 bases between them. Sequencing targeted expressed TCRB transcripts, as all isolated RNA had been reverse transcribed. Only in-frame clones appear in the TCRdb table, and some are missing; sequencing was by immunoSEQ multiplex PCR. This table holds hundreds of thousands of clones, roughly 12% found once. Whole-study results and caveats: TCRB CDR3s from Type 1 diabetes patients were moderately but significantly shorter in all four CD4+ subsets.

Details on this clone: Its antigen is not known.

The sample taken for sequencing was naive CD4+ T cells from blood. The sequence came from a man aged 18 to 29 in good health. This chain uses TRBV29-1 with TRBJ2-3; D remains unclear. The CDR3 reads CSVRNRNTDTQYF. CDR3 nucleotides: TGCAGCGTTCGTAACAGAAACACAGATACGCAGTATTTT.